This TCR beta chain is from a study of T cells in Graves' hyperthyroidism and ophthalmopathy. It was RNA transcripts that yielded the amplified TCR beta CDR3 regions. TCR CDR3 underwent first-round RT-PCR with the HTBI primer set. TCRdb analysed the multiplex PCR reads with MiXCR anew, one entry per CDR3 protein. The sample contains some 350,000 distinct CDR3 sequences, about 20% of which appear only once. It was considered stable Graves' hyperthyroidism when ophthalmopathy did not progress within 18 months. The study enrolled patients aged 18 to 65 with newly diagnosed hyperthyroidism of under 2 months' duration. Patients were excluded because of uncontrolled infection, other autoimmune disease, pregnancy or lactation. This CDR3 has 12 amino acids. Germline trimming cut 9 bases from V and 4 bases from J; bases unmatched to any gene: 2. Germline CDR1 and CDR2: MNHEY and SVGAGI.

The specimen was blood. The clonotype comes from a young woman with Graves' hyperthyroidism. V gene TRBV6-5 combines with J gene TRBJ2-5, with 10 bases that match TRBD2. CDR3 sequence (DNA): TGTGCCAGTGTAGCGGGAGGAGAGACCCAGTACTTC. Protein sequence: CASVAGGETQYF.